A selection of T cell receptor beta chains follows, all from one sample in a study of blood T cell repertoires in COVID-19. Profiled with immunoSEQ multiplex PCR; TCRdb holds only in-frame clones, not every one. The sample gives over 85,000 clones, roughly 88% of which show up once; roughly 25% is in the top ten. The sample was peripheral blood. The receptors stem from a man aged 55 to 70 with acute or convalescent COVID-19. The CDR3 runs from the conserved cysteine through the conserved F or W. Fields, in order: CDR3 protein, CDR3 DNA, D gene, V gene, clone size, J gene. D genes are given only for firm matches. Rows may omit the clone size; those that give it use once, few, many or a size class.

CDR3: CASSLSQNPNYGYTF
DNA: TGTGCCAGCAGCTTGTCCCAGAACCCTAACTATGGCTACACCTTC
D: .
V: TRBV5-5
size: once
J: TRBJ1-2

CDR3: CASSHLQGTTEAFF
DNA: TGTGCCAGCAGCCACCTACAGGGAACTACTGAAGCTTTCTTT
D: .
V: TRBV3-1/TRBV3-2
size: .
J: TRBJ1-1

CDR3: CASSSWTGGAYGYTF
DNA: TGTGCCAGCAGTTCCTGGACAGGGGGTGCCTATGGCTACACCTTC
D: TRBD1
V: TRBV28
size: .
J: TRBJ1-2

CDR3: CASSHRETVNTGELFF
DNA: TGTGCCAGCTCCCACAGGGAGACGGTGAACACCGGGGAGCTGTTTTTT
D: .
V: TRBV18
size: .
J: TRBJ2-2

CDR3: CASSRQGASNQPQHF
DNA: TGTGCCAGCAGCCGACAGGGGGCAAGCAATCAGCCCCAGCATTTT
D: TRBD1
V: TRBV2
size: .
J: TRBJ1-5

CDR3: CASSPSQGFTEAFF
DNA: TGCGCCAGCAGCCCGTCACAGGGATTTACTGAAGCTTTCTTT
D: .
V: TRBV5-1
size: .
J: TRBJ1-1

CDR3: CASSLRTGGSGNTIYF
DNA: TGTGCCAGCAGCTTGCGTACAGGGGGCTCTGGAAACACCATATATTTT
D: TRBD1
V: TRBV7-2
size: .
J: TRBJ1-3

CDR3: CASSQTTVNTGELFF
DNA: TGTGCCAGCAGCCAGACCACAGTGAACACCGGGGAGCTGTTTTTT
D: .
V: TRBV7-7
size: .
J: TRBJ2-2

CDR3: CASSVVSGNEQFF
DNA: TGTGCCAGCAGCGTAGTATCCGGGAATGAGCAGTTCTTC
D: .
V: TRBV9
size: few
J: TRBJ2-1

CDR3: CSAGQSDTQYF
DNA: TGCAGTGCCGGACAGTCGGATACGCAGTATTTT
D: .
V: TRBV20-1
size: .
J: TRBJ2-3

CDR3: CAISEFAVNTGELFF
DNA: TGTGCCATCAGTGAATTCGCGGTGAACACCGGGGAGCTGTTTTTT
D: .
V: TRBV10-3
size: few
J: TRBJ2-2

CDR3: CASSSSGGGTNTQYF
DNA: TGTGCCAGCAGCTCCTCCGGCGGGGGCACGAATACGCAGTATTTT
D: .
V: TRBV9
size: .
J: TRBJ2-3

CDR3: CASSYSRNTEAFF
DNA: TGTGCCAGCAGTTACTCGAGGAACACTGAAGCTTTCTTT
D: .
V: TRBV6-5
size: once
J: TRBJ1-1

CDR3: CATRSTGGGEQFF
DNA: TGTGCCACCAGATCCACAGGGGGTGGAGAGCAGTTCTTC
D: TRBD1
V: TRBV24-1
size: .
J: TRBJ2-1

CDR3: CASSPDRVEGNTIYF
DNA: TGTGCCAGCTCACCTGACAGGGTGGAAGGAAACACCATATATTTT
D: TRBD1
V: TRBV18
size: .
J: TRBJ1-3

CDR3: CASSLRPGQQLAMNTEAFF
DNA: TGCGCCAGCAGCCTCCGACCGGGACAACAACTTGCCATGAACACTGAAGCTTTCTTT
D: .
V: TRBV4-1
size: .
J: TRBJ1-1

CDR3: CASSVEQNTEAFF
DNA: TGTGCCAGCAGTGTTGAACAGAACACTGAAGCTTTCTTT
D: .
V: TRBV2
size: once
J: TRBJ1-1

CDR3: CASSLAGQTYEQYF
DNA: TGCGCCAGCAGCTTGGCCGGACAGACCTACGAGCAGTACTTC
D: .
V: TRBV5-1
size: .
J: TRBJ2-7

CDR3: CATSRDLGTGGPEQFF
DNA: TGTGCCACCAGCAGAGATCTAGGGACAGGGGGACCCGAGCAGTTCTTC
D: TRBD1
V: TRBV15
size: .
J: TRBJ2-1

CDR3: CASSQAGGAWEKLFF
DNA: TGCGCCAGCAGCCAAGCAGGGGGCGCGTGGGAAAAACTGTTTTTT
D: TRBD1
V: TRBV4-1
size: .
J: TRBJ1-4

CDR3: CASNRDRANTEAFF
DNA: TGTGCCTCAAACCGGGACAGGGCGAACACTGAAGCTTTCTTT
D: TRBD1
V: TRBV10-3
size: few
J: TRBJ1-1

CDR3: CASSLGAKGDTEAFF
DNA: TGTGCCAGCAGCTTGGGTGCCAAGGGGGACACTGAAGCTTTCTTT
D: .
V: TRBV7-3
size: .
J: TRBJ1-1

CDR3: CASRTGTSGGGEQFF
DNA: TGTGCCAGCAGGACCGGGACTAGCGGGGGGGGTGAGCAGTTCTTC
D: TRBD2
V: TRBV2
size: .
J: TRBJ2-1

CDR3: CASGTGQTGQFF
DNA: TGTGCTAGTGGAACCGGACAAACGGGGCAGTTCTTC
D: .
V: TRBV12-5
size: .
J: TRBJ2-1

CDR3: CASITSPNTEAFF
DNA: TGTGCCAGTATTACATCGCCGAACACTGAAGCTTTCTTT
D: .
V: TRBV19
size: once
J: TRBJ1-1

CDR3: CASSTTRLRGSSYNEQFF
DNA: TGTGCCAGCAGTACAACTAGACTCAGGGGGAGCTCCTACAATGAGCAGTTCTTC
D: TRBD1
V: TRBV6-2/TRBV6-3
size: .
J: TRBJ2-1

CDR3: CASSSTRTGSNAITYGYTF
DNA: TGTGCCAGCAGCTCAACCAGGACAGGCTCAAATGCCATTACATATGGCTACACCTTC
D: TRBD1
V: TRBV9
size: .
J: TRBJ1-2

CDR3: CASSQAPGQGYYGYTF
DNA: TGCGCCAGCAGCCAAGCTCCGGGACAGGGCTACTATGGCTACACCTTC
D: TRBD1
V: TRBV4-1
size: .
J: TRBJ1-2

CDR3: CASSLRLAGGAQPSTDTQYF
DNA: TGCGCCAGCAGCTTACGACTAGCGGGGGGGGCGCAGCCTAGCACAGATACGCAGTATTTT
D: TRBD2
V: TRBV5-1
size: once
J: TRBJ2-3

CDR3: CASSQGAGGDEQYF
DNA: TGTGCCAGCAGCCAAGGGGCAGGGGGCGACGAGCAGTACTTC
D: TRBD1
V: TRBV4-2
size: .
J: TRBJ2-7

CDR3: CASSLLTGSYEQYF
DNA: TGTGCCAGCAGTTTACTCACAGGGTCCTACGAGCAGTACTTC
D: .
V: TRBV28
size: few
J: TRBJ2-7

CDR3: CASTSFSHPTVSPLGAEAFF
DNA: TGTGCCAGCACCTCATTCTCCCACCCGACCGTATCCCCTTTGGGAGCTGAAGCTTTCTTT
D: .
V: TRBV3-1/TRBV3-2
size: .
J: TRBJ1-1

CDR3: CASSPGGAVDEQFF
DNA: TGTGCCAGCAGCCCCGGGGGGGCGGTCGATGAGCAGTTCTTC
D: TRBD2
V: TRBV11-3
size: .
J: TRBJ2-1

CDR3: CAISEFPRAGGPTDTQYF
DNA: TGTGCCATCAGTGAGTTCCCGAGGGCGGGGGGACCCACAGATACGCAGTATTTT
D: TRBD2
V: TRBV10-3
size: .
J: TRBJ2-3

CDR3: CASSRTGEVGSNEQFF
DNA: TGTGCCAGTAGTAGGACAGGGGAAGTAGGAAGCAATGAGCAGTTCTTC
D: TRBD1
V: TRBV19
size: .
J: TRBJ2-1

CDR3: CASSAWALNTEAFF
DNA: TGTGCCAGCAGTGCATGGGCTTTGAACACTGAAGCTTTCTTT
D: .
V: TRBV2
size: .
J: TRBJ1-1

CDR3: CASSFSSTEAFF
DNA: TGTGCCAGCAGTTTTAGCTCCACTGAAGCTTTCTTT
D: .
V: TRBV2
size: .
J: TRBJ1-1

CDR3: CASSQLGNSPLHF
DNA: TGTGCCAGCTCACAACTCGGTAATTCACCCCTCCACTTT
D: .
V: TRBV18
size: .
J: TRBJ1-6

CDR3: CASSLSPNEQYF
DNA: TGTGCCAGCAGTCTCAGTCCGAACGAGCAGTACTTC
D: .
V: TRBV6-2/TRBV6-3
size: .
J: TRBJ2-7

CDR3: CASSVQGNQPQHF
DNA: TGTGCCAGCAGCGTACAGGGCAATCAGCCCCAGCATTTT
D: .
V: TRBV7-8
size: .
J: TRBJ1-5

CDR3: CASSFSANSPLHF
DNA: TGTGCCAGCAGTTTCTCAGCTAATTCACCCCTCCACTTT
D: .
V: TRBV6-5
size: .
J: TRBJ1-6

CDR3: CASSERDRGNQPQHF
DNA: TGTGCCAGCAGTGAAAGGGACAGGGGCAATCAGCCCCAGCATTTT
D: TRBD1
V: TRBV6-1
size: .
J: TRBJ1-5

CDR3: CASSRPTGLAKETQYF
DNA: TGCGCCAGCAGCCGCCCTACGGGACTAGCTAAAGAGACCCAGTACTTC
D: TRBD2
V: TRBV4-1
size: .
J: TRBJ2-5

CDR3: CATSDTGVTGELFF
DNA: TGTGCCACCAGTGATACGGGGGTCACCGGGGAGCTGTTTTTT
D: .
V: TRBV24-1
size: .
J: TRBJ2-2

CDR3: CASSGRTGGNQPQHF
DNA: TGTGCCAGCAGCGGCAGGACAGGTGGAAATCAGCCCCAGCATTTT
D: TRBD1
V: TRBV7-2
size: .
J: TRBJ1-5

CDR3: CATSAGGRNSPLHF
DNA: TGTGCCACCAGCGCAGGGGGAAGGAATTCACCCCTCCACTTT
D: TRBD1
V: TRBV28
size: .
J: TRBJ1-6

CDR3: CASSLGQGNNQPQHF
DNA: TGTGCCAGCAGCTTAGGACAGGGTAATAATCAGCCCCAGCATTTT
D: TRBD1
V: TRBV7-2
size: .
J: TRBJ1-5

CDR3: CASSLIGEGTEAFF
DNA: TGTGCCAGCAGCTTAATAGGGGAGGGCACTGAAGCTTTCTTT
D: .
V: TRBV7-3
size: .
J: TRBJ1-1

CDR3: CAAGSTEAFF
DNA: TGTGCCGCCGGGTCCACCGAAGCTTTCTTT
D: .
V: TRBV10-3
size: .
J: TRBJ1-1

CDR3: CASGFSAAGYTF
DNA: TGTGCTAGTGGTTTTTCCGCGGCTGGCTACACCTTC
D: .
V: TRBV12-5
size: .
J: TRBJ1-2

CDR3: CASKGTGGSNTEAFF
DNA: TGTGCCAGCAAGGGGACAGGGGGATCCAACACTGAAGCTTTCTTT
D: TRBD1
V: TRBV6-5
size: .
J: TRBJ1-1

CDR3: CASSFINRVMNTEAFF
DNA: TGTGCCAGCAGCTTCATAAACAGGGTTATGAACACTGAAGCTTTCTTT
D: .
V: TRBV5-4
size: .
J: TRBJ1-1

CDR3: CASSVLGRGLNEKLFF
DNA: TGTGCCAGTAGTGTCCTCGGCAGGGGTCTTAATGAAAAACTGTTTTTT
D: .
V: TRBV19
size: once
J: TRBJ1-4

CDR3: CASGLTGGGGYTF
DNA: TGTGCCAGCGGCCTAACAGGGGGAGGAGGCTACACCTTC
D: TRBD1
V: TRBV5-6
size: .
J: TRBJ1-2

CDR3: CASSEAQTSLEAFF
DNA: TGTGCCAGCAGTGAAGCACAGACCTCACTTGAAGCTTTCTTT
D: .
V: TRBV6-1
size: .
J: TRBJ1-1

CDR3: CASSYFPGNNSPLHF
DNA: TGTGCCAGCAGTTACTTCCCAGGGAATAATTCACCCCTCCACTTT
D: .
V: TRBV6-6
size: .
J: TRBJ1-6

CDR3: CASSHWGSSYEQYF
DNA: TGTGCCAGCAGCCACTGGGGCTCCTCCTACGAGCAGTACTTC
D: .
V: TRBV3-1/TRBV3-2
size: .
J: TRBJ2-7